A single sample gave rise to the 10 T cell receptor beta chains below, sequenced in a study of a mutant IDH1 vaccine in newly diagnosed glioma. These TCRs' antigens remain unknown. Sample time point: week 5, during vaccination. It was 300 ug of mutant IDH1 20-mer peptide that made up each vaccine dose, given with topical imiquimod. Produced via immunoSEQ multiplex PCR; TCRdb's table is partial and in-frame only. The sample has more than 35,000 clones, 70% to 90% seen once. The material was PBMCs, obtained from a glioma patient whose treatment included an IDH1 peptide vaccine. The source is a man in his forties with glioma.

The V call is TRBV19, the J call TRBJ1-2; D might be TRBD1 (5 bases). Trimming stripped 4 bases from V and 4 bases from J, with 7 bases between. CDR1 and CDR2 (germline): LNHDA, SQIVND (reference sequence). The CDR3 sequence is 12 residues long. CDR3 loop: CASSSQGYGYTF. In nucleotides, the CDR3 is TGTGCCAGTAGTAGCCAGGGCTATGGCTACACCTTC. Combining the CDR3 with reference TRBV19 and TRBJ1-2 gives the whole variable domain DGGITQSPKYLFRKEGQNVTLSCEQNLNHDAMYWYRQDPGQGLRLIYYSQIVNDFQKGDIAEGYSVSREKKESFPLTVTSAQKNPTAFYLCASSSQGYGYTFGSGTRLTVV.

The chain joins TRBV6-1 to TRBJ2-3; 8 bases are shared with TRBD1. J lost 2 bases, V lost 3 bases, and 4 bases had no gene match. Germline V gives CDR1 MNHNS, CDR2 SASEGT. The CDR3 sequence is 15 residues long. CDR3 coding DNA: TGTGCCAGCAGTGAGACGACAGGGGCCACAGATACGCAGTATTTT. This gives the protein CASSETTGATDTQYF.

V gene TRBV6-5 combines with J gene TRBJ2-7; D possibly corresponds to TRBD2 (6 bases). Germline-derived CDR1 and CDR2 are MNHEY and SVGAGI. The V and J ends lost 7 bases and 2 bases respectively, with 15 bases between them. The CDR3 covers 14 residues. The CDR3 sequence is CASTPGGGPYEQYF. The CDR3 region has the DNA TGTGCCAGCACCCCAGGTGGAGGGCCCTACGAGCAGTACTTC.

The CDR3 here is CASSRLAVSSYNEQFF. The CDR3 DNA reads TGTGCCAGCAGCCGTCTAGCGGTGAGCTCCTACAATGAGCAGTTCTTC. The V call is TRBV14, the J call TRBJ2-1; 7 bases are a match to TRBD2. V gave up 4 bases and J gave up 0 bases; unmatched junction bases: 6. The CDR3 extends over 16 amino acids. Germline assignment: CDR1 SGHDN and CDR2 FVKESK.

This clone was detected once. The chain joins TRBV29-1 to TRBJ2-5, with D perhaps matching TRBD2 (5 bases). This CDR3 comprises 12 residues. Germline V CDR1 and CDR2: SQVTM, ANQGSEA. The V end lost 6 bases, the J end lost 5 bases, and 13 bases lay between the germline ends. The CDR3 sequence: CSVEGLTETQYF. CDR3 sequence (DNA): TGCAGCGTCGAGGGCCTTACGGAGACCCAGTACTTC.

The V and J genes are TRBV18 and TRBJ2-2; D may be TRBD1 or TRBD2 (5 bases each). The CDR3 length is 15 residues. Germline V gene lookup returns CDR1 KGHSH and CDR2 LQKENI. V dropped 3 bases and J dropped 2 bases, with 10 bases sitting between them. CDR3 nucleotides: TGTGCCAGCTCACCTAGGGACGGAAACACCGGGGAGCTGTTTTTT. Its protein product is CASSPRDGNTGELFF. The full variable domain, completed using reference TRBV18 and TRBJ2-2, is NAGVMQNPRHLVRRRGQEARLRCSPMKGHSHVYWYRQLPEEGLKFMVYLQKENIIDESGMPKERFSAEFPKEGPSILRIQQVVRGDSAAYFCASSPRDGNTGELFFGEGSRLTVL.

The CDR3: CASSLQGQPQHF. The DNA of the CDR3 is TGTGCCAGCAGCTTACAGGGGCAGCCCCAGCATTTT. This chain uses TRBV7-2 with TRBJ1-5, with D perhaps matching TRBD1 (6 bases). V was cut by 2 bases and J by 7 bases, with 6 bases left in between. This CDR3 contains 12 residues. Germline CDR1 reads SGHTA; CDR2 reads FQGNSA.

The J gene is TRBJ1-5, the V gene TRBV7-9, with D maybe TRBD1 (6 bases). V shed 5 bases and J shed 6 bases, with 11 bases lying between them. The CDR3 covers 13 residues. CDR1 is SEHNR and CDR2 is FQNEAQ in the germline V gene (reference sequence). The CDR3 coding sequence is TGTGCCAGCAGCCGACAGGATGGTCAGCCCCAGCATTTT. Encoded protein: CASSRQDGQPQHF.

CDR3 nucleotides: TGTGCCAGCAGTTCCCGGAAGGGCCTACAAGAGACCCAGTACTTC. As protein: CASSSRKGLQETQYF. The rearrangement joins TRBV28 to TRBJ2-5; D not certain. This CDR3 spans 15 amino acids. CDR1 is MDHEN and CDR2 is SYDVKM in the germline V gene. Trimming took off 4 bases at V and 2 bases at J, with 14 bases between the two ends.

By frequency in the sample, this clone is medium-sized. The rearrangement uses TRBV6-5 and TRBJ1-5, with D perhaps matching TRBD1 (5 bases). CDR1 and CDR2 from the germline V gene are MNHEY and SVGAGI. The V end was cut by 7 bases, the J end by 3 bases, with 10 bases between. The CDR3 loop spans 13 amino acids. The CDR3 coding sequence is TGTGCCAGCATGGGGGGTTACAATCAGCCCCAGCATTTT. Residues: CASMGGYNQPQHF.